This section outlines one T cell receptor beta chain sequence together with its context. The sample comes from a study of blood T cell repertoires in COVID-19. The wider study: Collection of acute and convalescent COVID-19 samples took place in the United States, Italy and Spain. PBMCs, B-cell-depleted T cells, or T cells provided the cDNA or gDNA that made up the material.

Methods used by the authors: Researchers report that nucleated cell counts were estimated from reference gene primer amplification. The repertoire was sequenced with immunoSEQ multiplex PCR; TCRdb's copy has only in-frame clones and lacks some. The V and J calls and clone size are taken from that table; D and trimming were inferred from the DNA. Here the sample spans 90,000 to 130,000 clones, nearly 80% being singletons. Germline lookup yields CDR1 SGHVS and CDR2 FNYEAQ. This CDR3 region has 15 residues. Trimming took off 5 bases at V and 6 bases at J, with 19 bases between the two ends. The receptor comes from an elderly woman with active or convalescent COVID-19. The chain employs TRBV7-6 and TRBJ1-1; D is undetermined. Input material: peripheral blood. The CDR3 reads CASSPGGYYNPEAFF. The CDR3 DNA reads TGTGCCAGCAGCCCCGGCGGCTATTACAACCCTGAAGCTTTCTTT.